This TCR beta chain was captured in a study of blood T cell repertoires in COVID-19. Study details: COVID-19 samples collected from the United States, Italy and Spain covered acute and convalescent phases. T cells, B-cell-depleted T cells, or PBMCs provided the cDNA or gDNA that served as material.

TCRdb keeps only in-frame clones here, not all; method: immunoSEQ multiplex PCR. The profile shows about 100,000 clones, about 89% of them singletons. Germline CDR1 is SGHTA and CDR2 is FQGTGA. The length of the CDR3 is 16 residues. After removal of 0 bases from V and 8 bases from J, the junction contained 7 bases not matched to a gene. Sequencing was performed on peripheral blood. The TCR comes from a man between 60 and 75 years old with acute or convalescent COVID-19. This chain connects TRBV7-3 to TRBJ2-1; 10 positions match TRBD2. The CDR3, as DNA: TGTGCCAGCAGCTTAACGCCTAGCGGGAGTTATGATGAGCAGTTCTTC. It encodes CASSLTPSGSYDEQFF.